This T cell receptor beta chain stems from a study of T-cell reconstitution after alpha-beta-depleted transplantation in children. Whole-study results and caveats: About two months after transplant, alpha-beta T cells reportedly came from several hundred expanded graft clones. After one year, T-cell counts and TCRbeta diversity mostly came from new T cells.

CDR1 and CDR2 (germline): MNHNS, SASEGT. The CDR3 totals 13 residues. The germline V and J ends were trimmed by 8 bases and 5 bases, with 13 bases remaining between them. Using unique molecular identifiers, the investigators prepared the TCRbeta library. TCRdb processed the PCR reads anew with MiXCR; each CDR3 protein has one entry. The sample includes about 350,000 distinct CDR3 sequences, roughly 16% of them seen just once. Details on this clonotype: The target antigen is unknown.

The material sequenced was PBMCs, mostly from graft donor cells, taken 360 days after TCRalphabeta/CD19-depleted stem cell transplant. The rearrangement uses TRBV6-1 and TRBJ2-1; D unclear. The sequence was collected from a male patient aged 2-9 years who had a stem cell transplant for acute lymphoblastic leukemia, so the T cells may come from the graft donor. The CDR3 DNA reads as TGTGCCAGCGGGCCGTTATTGAACAATGAGCAGTTCTTC. Protein sequence: CASGPLLNNEQFF.